The T cell receptor beta chain described here comes from a study of PD-1 blockade in classical Hodgkin lymphoma. About the study: The nivolumab dose that patients received was 3 mg/kg, given intravenously every 2 weeks.

Specified time point: cycle 4 day 1 (C4D1), after 5 to 7 weeks of nivolumab. The patients all showed relapse after autologous stem cell transplantation, while their brentuximab vedotin exposure varied. Here immunoSEQ multiplex PCR was the method, and the copy in TCRdb shows in-frame clones only, minus some. Counted here are fewer than 100,000 clones, approximately 94% occurring once; the ten biggest clones make up 2%. V lost 4 bases, J lost 4 bases, and 11 bases lay in between. Germline V gene data show CDR1 as PRHDT and CDR2 as FYEKMQ (reference sequence). The CDR3 runs to 13 residues. V is TRBV13 and J is TRBJ2-7; no definite D call. This receptor was obtained from a human donor with classical Hodgkin lymphoma. The material was peripheral blood mononuclear cells (PBMCs), obtained before the fourth cycle of nivolumab. The CDR3 sequence: CASSSRPYYEQYF. CDR3 nucleotides: TGTGCCAGCAGCTCCAGACCCTATTACGAGCAGTACTTC.